The 19 T cell receptor beta chains below all came from one sample that was sequenced in a study of monozygotic twins with inflammatory bowel disease. TCRdb re-analyzed the 5' RACE reads; it lists each CDR3 protein once, without DNA. Its listing shows approximately 330,000 distinct CDR3 sequences. Material: blood. These receptors originate from a human donor with ulcerative colitis or Crohn's disease, or a healthy co-twin of an affected twin (not recorded which).

V gene TRBV28 combines with J gene TRBJ1-4; no DNA is available, so the TRBD1 call from TCRdb remains unchecked. The CDR3 contains 15 residues. Germline CDR1 reads MDHEN; CDR2 reads SYDVKM. CDR3 sequence reads: CASSFLAGGYEKLFF.

This chain links TRBV12-3 or TRBV12-4 with TRBJ1-2. The CDR3 extends over 14 amino acids. The CDR3 sequence is CASSSLTDYYGYTF.

The gene calls are TRBV27 and TRBJ2-1; as DNA is missing, the TRBD1 call by TCRdb cannot be tested. The CDR3 loop spans 16 amino acids. Germline loops: CDR1 MNHEY, CDR2 SMNVEV (reference sequence). The CDR3 loop is CASSLRRDRLFNEQFF.

V and J are TRBV2 and TRBJ2-1; TCRdb's assignment of TRBD2 cannot be checked, as there is no DNA. The CDR3 loop spans 17 amino acids. The germline CDR1 and CDR2 sequences are SNHLY and FYNNEI. The CDR3 spells CASKSRAGVDSYNEQFF. Filled out from reference TRBV2 and TRBJ2-1, the complete variable domain reads EPEVTQTPSHQVTQMGQEVILRCVPISNHLYFYWYRQILGQKVEFLVSFYNNEISEKSEIFDDQFSVERPDGSNFTLKIRSTKLEDSAMYFCASKSRAGVDSYNEQFFGPGTRLTVL.

This chain uses TRBV4-1 with TRBJ2-7; the TCRdb D gene call, TRBD1, has no DNA to confirm it. CDR3 length: 13 amino acids. Per the germline V gene, CDR1 is MGHRA and CDR2 is YSYEKL. The CDR3 is CASSQGPDRLLYF.

The V and J genes are TRBV20-1 and TRBJ1-1; the TRBD1 assignment by TCRdb is unverifiable without DNA. CDR1 and CDR2 (germline): DFQATT, SNEGSKA (reference sequence). There are 13 residues in the CDR3. CDR3 region: CSARAPGNTEAFF.

The chain joins TRBV7-7 to TRBJ2-5. The CDR3 has 13 amino acids. Germline V lookup: CDR1 SSHAT, CDR2 FNYEAQ (reference sequence). CDR3 protein: CASSPALKETQYF.

The rearrangement links TRBV2 to TRBJ2-7; TCRdb designates TRBD1, a call that cannot be tested without DNA. The CDR3 totals 16 residues. Germline V gene data show CDR1 as SNHLY and CDR2 as FYNNEI. The CDR3: CASSEFNAGQEFGQYF.

V and J are TRBV5-1 and TRBJ2-2; there is no DNA to check the TCRdb D call of TRBD1. The CDR3 consists of 16 residues. The germline CDR1 and CDR2 sequences are SGHRS and YFSETQ. The CDR3 spells CASRSGQLANTGELFF.

The V call is TRBV7-8, the J call TRBJ2-5; the TRBD1 assignment by TCRdb is unverifiable without DNA. The CDR3 runs to 15 residues. CDR1 and CDR2 (germline): SGHVS, FQNEAQ. The CDR3 spells CASSLATGVQETQYF.

The chain uses TRBV5-1 and TRBJ2-5; with no DNA, the TCRdb D assignment of TRBD1 cannot be verified. The CDR3 consists of 14 residues. From germline, CDR1 is SGHRS and CDR2 YFSETQ. CDR3: CASSLWDREETQYF.

This chain uses TRBV5-1 with TRBJ2-1; the D gene TCRdb calls, TRBD2, cannot be checked with no DNA. Germline V gives CDR1 SGHRS, CDR2 YFSETQ. There are 19 residues in the CDR3. The CDR3: CASSSPDVEREGPYNEQFF.

The gene calls are TRBV28 and TRBJ2-4; no DNA is available, so the TRBD2 call from TCRdb remains unchecked. CDR3 length: 16 residues. Germline assignment: CDR1 MDHEN and CDR2 SYDVKM. CDR3 region: CASIGPLSRAKNIQYF.

The chain recombines TRBV11-2 with TRBJ2-3; with no DNA, the TCRdb D assignment of TRBD2 cannot be verified. CDR1 and CDR2 (germline): SGHAT, FQNNGV. The CDR3 has 12 amino acids. The CDR3 is CASSLSGLPQYF.

The chain links TRBV7-7 to TRBJ2-5; as DNA is missing, the TRBD2 call by TCRdb cannot be tested. CDR3 length: 15 amino acids. From germline, CDR1 is SSHAT and CDR2 FNYEAQ (reference sequence). The CDR3: CASSLLAGPVGTQYF.

The genes are TRBV7-2 and TRBJ2-1; without DNA, the TCRdb call of TRBD2 cannot be checked. This CDR3 has 19 amino acids. Germline CDR1 reads SGHTA; CDR2 reads FQGNSA. CDR3 protein: CASSLAWVRGGRIQIGQFF.

This chain joins TRBV6-1 and TRBJ2-3. CDR1 is MNHNS, CDR2 SASEGT, per germline. The CDR3 contains 15 residues. The CDR3 region is CASSHGRTITDTQYF.

J is TRBJ1-2 and V is TRBV29-1. Germline CDR1 reads SQVTM; CDR2 reads ANQGSEA. This CDR3 spans 14 amino acids. CDR3 residues: CSTDSKGRTAGYTF.

The chain uses TRBV20-1 and TRBJ1-1; TCRdb gives TRBD1 as the D gene, but with no DNA this cannot be confirmed. CDR3 size: 16 residues. Germline V gives CDR1 DFQATT, CDR2 SNEGSKA (reference sequence). The chain's CDR3 is CSARGGTGTRGTEAFF.